This T cell receptor (beta chain) was captured in a study of blood T cell repertoires in COVID-19. Study as a whole: Italy, Spain and the United States were the sources of the convalescent and acute COVID-19 samples. PBMCs, B-cell-depleted T cells, or T cells provided the cDNA or gDNA that made up the material.

Enrolment of Seattle patients took place during active infection, and they were followed longitudinally. Under the authors' procedure: Counts of nucleated cells, estimated from reference gene primer amplification, were obtained. Data came from immunoSEQ multiplex PCR; TCRdb stores just in-frame clones and leaves some out. The V and J calls and clone size come from that table; D and trimming were worked out from the DNA. The repertoire includes about 210,000 clones, over 75% of them detected once, and under 2.5% sits in the top ten. V shed 6 bases, J shed 7 bases, and the junction held 9 bases outside the gene matches. The CDR3 extends over 17 amino acids. The germline gives CDR1 SNHLY, CDR2 FYNNEI.

This clonotype was sampled from a woman in her 70s with COVID-19, enrolled during active disease. Sequences were obtained from peripheral blood. The chain is built from TRBV2 and TRBJ2-1, with 16 nucleotides matching TRBD2. CDR3 residues: CASRMGLAGGPRNEQFF. CDR3 DNA: TGTGCCAGCAGAATGGGACTAGCGGGAGGGCCGAGGAATGAGCAGTTCTTC.